This TCR beta chain was captured by sequencing in a study of CD8 T cells in Susac syndrome. The germline V gene encodes CDR1 SGHRS and CDR2 YFSETQ. The ends were cut back, 5 bases at V and 6 bases at J, with 12 bases in the middle. The CDR3 covers 13 residues. An input of about 0.45 to 1 ug of RNA was subjected to reverse transcription using random hexamers. TCRdb redid the calling of the immunoSEQ multiplex PCR reads with MiXCR, one entry per CDR3 protein. The profile shows around 280,000 distinct CDR3 sequences, around 90% of them singletons. This rearrangement joins TRBV5-1 to TRBJ2-1; D perhaps matches TRBD1 (5 bases). This TCR was sampled from a human donor with multiple sclerosis. Sequencing was done on a sample of CD4+ T cells from PBMCs. CDR3 sequence (DNA): TGCGCCAGCAGAACGACGCAGGGCAATGAGCAGTTCTTC. Translating it yields CASRTTQGNEQFF. The entire variable domain, with the rest obtained from reference TRBV5-1 and TRBJ2-1, is as follows: KAGVTQTPRYLIKTRGQQVTLSCSPISGHRSVSWYQQTPGQGLQFLFEYFSETQRNKGNFPGRFSGRQFSNSRSEMNVSTLELGDSALYLCASRTTQGNEQFFGPGTRLTVL.